A single sample gave rise to the 27 T cell receptor beta chains below, sequenced in a study of cytomegalovirus exposure and HLA in healthy donors. Profiling relied on immunoSEQ multiplex PCR, and the TCRdb table lists in-frame clones only, not all of them. The sample has about 140,000 clones, roughly nine tenths seen once. The specimen sequenced was PBMCs. The receptors shown here come from a young man in good health and CMV-seronegative.

The J gene is TRBJ2-1, the V gene TRBV29-1, with 16 bases fitting TRBD2. J gave up 6 bases and V 4 bases, and 6 bases lay outside the gene matches. This CDR3 comprises 16 residues. Germline CDR1 and CDR2: SQVTM and ANQGSEA. CDR3 in amino acids: CSVAGTSGRAGNEQFF. DNA of the CDR3: TGCAGCGTTGCAGGGACTAGCGGGAGGGCGGGCAATGAGCAGTTCTTC.

The chain combines TRBV6-5 with TRBJ1-5; D gene unclear. The V end lost 5 bases, the J end lost 7 bases, and 12 bases lay between the germline ends. The CDR3 extends over 13 amino acids. Germline-derived CDR1 and CDR2 are MNHEY and SVGAGI. The CDR3 DNA reads as TGTGCCAGCAGTACGGAGGGCCGACAGCCCCAGCATTTT. It specifies CASSTEGRQPQHF.

The rearrangement links TRBV5-1 to TRBJ2-7; maybe TRBD2 (6 bases). Trimming left V 4 bases short and J 5 bases short, with 28 bases between. The CDR3 has 18 residues. Germline CDR1 reads SGHRS; CDR2 reads YFSETQ. The CDR3 protein is CASSRTRAGGGLSDEQYF. The CDR3 DNA reads as TGCGCCAGCAGCCGGACACGAGCGGGTGGTGGCTTGTCGGACGAGCAGTACTTC.

V usage is TRBV27 and J usage is TRBJ1-5, with TRBD1 matching 9 bases. The CDR3 is made up of 15 amino acids. Trimming took 4 bases from V and 6 from J; bases not matched to a gene: 7. The germline CDR1 and CDR2 sequences are MNHEY and SMNVEV (reference sequence). CDR3 DNA sequence: TGTGCCAGCAGTTCACTTACAGGGGGCGGTCAGCCCCAGCATTTT. Protein sequence: CASSSLTGGGQPQHF.

The gene calls are TRBV7-9 and TRBJ2-5; 9 nucleotides align to TRBD1. CDR3 size: 11 residues. The junction had 1 base not matched to a gene; V was cut back by 9 bases and J by 5 bases. Germline CDR1 SEHNR, CDR2 FQNEAQ (reference sequence). CDR3 sequence: CASTGGETQYF. Here the CDR3 DNA reads TGTGCCAGTACAGGGGGCGAGACCCAGTACTTC. Together with reference TRBV7-9 and TRBJ2-5, the CDR3 gives the full variable domain: DTGVSQNPRHKITKRGQNVTFRCDPISEHNRLYWYRQTLGQGPEFLTYFQNEAQLEKSRLLSDRFSAERPKGSFSTLEIQRTEQGDSAMYLCASTGGETQYFGPGTRLLVL.

This clone showed up just a few times. V usage is TRBV6-4 and J usage is TRBJ2-2; no clear D gene. Deletions cut 0 bases from V and 6 bases from J, with 8 bases between. The germline gives CDR1 MRHNA, CDR2 SNTAGT. The CDR3 consists of 14 residues. The CDR3 DNA sequence: TGTGCCAGCAGTGACTCGAGTAGCCCCGGGGAGCTGTTTTTT. It yields the protein CASSDSSSPGELFF.

This chain links TRBV28 with TRBJ2-3; 8 bases are shared with TRBD2. The CDR3 consists of 15 residues. Germline V gives CDR1 MDHEN, CDR2 SYDVKM. Losses at the gene ends were 7 bases for V and 2 bases for J; bases not matched to a gene: 8. The CDR3 DNA is TGTGCCAGCATCCCGGGAGGGCAGGCCACAGATACGCAGTATTTT. This codes for CASIPGGQATDTQYF.

This clone was seen only once. This sequence joins TRBV7-2 and TRBJ1-2; 9 bases fit TRBD1. This CDR3 region has 16 residues. From germline, CDR1 is SGHTA and CDR2 FQGNSA. The V segment lost 3 bases and the J segment 7 bases; nucleotides outside the gene matches: 12. CDR3 residues: CASSFQGTGNVGGYTF. The CDR3 DNA reads as TGTGCCAGCAGCTTCCAAGGGACAGGGAATGTTGGTGGCTACACCTTC.

Concerning this clone itself: Different DNA sequences within this sample yield the same CDR3. V gene TRBV28 combines with J gene TRBJ1-4, with D unresolved. The length of the CDR3 is 13 residues. Trimming removed 6 bases from V and 0 bases from J, with 5 bases in between. Germline assignment: CDR1 MDHEN and CDR2 SYDVKM. CDR3 sequence (DNA): TGTGCCAGCAGAAGAGCAACTAATGAAAAACTGTTTTTT. Amino acid sequence: CASRRATNEKLFF.

This sequence joins TRBV6-5 and TRBJ1-6; D is unclear. The CDR3 totals 15 residues. Germline V gene lookup returns CDR1 MNHEY and CDR2 SVGAGI. V lost 0 bases and J lost 4, with 7 bases in between. In DNA form, the CDR3 reads TGTGCCAGCAGTTACTCGCCGGGGTATAATTCACCCCTCCACTTT. The encoded protein is CASSYSPGYNSPLHF.

The V call is TRBV6-1, the J call TRBJ2-5, with TRBD1 matching over 10 bases. The CDR3 has 14 residues. Germline CDR1 and CDR2: MNHNS and SASEGT. J gave up 5 bases and V 9 bases, and 9 bases lay outside the gene matches. The CDR3 loop is CASSGGQGGETQYF. The CDR3 nucleotides are TGTGCCAGTTCAGGAGGACAGGGGGGGGAGACCCAGTACTTC.

The genes are TRBV27 and TRBJ2-2; 10 nucleotides agree with TRBD2. CDR1 and CDR2 (germline): MNHEY, SMNVEV (reference sequence). This CDR3 has 14 amino acids. Trimming took 11 bases from V and 4 from J; bases not matched to a gene: 7. The CDR3 nucleotides read TGTGCCGCGGGGTTAGCGGGAGGCACCGGGGAGCTGTTTTTT. Protein: CAAGLAGGTGELFF.

The J gene is TRBJ2-1, the V gene TRBV4-1; TRBD1 is a possible D gene (6 bases). V lost 1 base to trimming and J lost 10 bases, with 20 bases between them. Germline CDR1 MGHRA, CDR2 YSYEKL. This CDR3 comprises 16 residues. The DNA of the CDR3 is TGCGCCAGCAGCCAAGGGGCAGGGGATGGGATAAGGGAGCAGTTCTTC. This sequence encodes CASSQGAGDGIREQFF.

This clone was observed once. The rearrangement uses TRBV11-2 and TRBJ2-3; D possibly corresponds to TRBD2 (6 bases). The CDR3 covers 15 residues. Germline V gives CDR1 SGHAT, CDR2 FQNNGV. Trimming took 5 bases from V and 2 from J, leaving 14 bases between them. The CDR3 DNA reads as TGTGCCAGCAGCACACTAGCTGTAATCACAGATACGCAGTATTTT. The encoded protein is CASSTLAVITDTQYF. Based on the CDR3 plus reference TRBV11-2 and TRBJ2-3, the full variable domain is EAGVAQSPRYKIIEKRQSVAFWCNPISGHATLYWYQQILGQGPKLLIQFQNNGVVDDSQLPKDRFSAERLKGVDSTLKIQPAKLEDSAVYLCASSTLAVITDTQYFGPGTRLTVL.

The rearrangement joins TRBV6-5 to TRBJ2-3; no reliable D call. Looked up from germline, CDR1 is MNHEY and CDR2 is SVGAGI. V was pared by 5 bases and J by 4 bases, with 16 bases between. This CDR3 has 15 amino acids. The CDR3 spells CASSHQPGGPDTQYF. CDR3 DNA sequence: TGTGCCAGCAGTCACCAGCCGGGTGGCCCAGATACGCAGTATTTT.

V is TRBV9 and J is TRBJ1-4, with 7 bases aligning to TRBD1. The CDR3 extends over 13 amino acids. Germline trimming cut 5 bases from V and 4 bases from J; bases unmatched to any gene: 2. Germline CDR1 reads SGDLS; CDR2 reads YYNGEE. DNA of the CDR3: TGTGCCAGCAGGGGGACAGATAATGAAAAACTGTTTTTT. Protein product: CASRGTDNEKLFF.

The chain joins TRBV12-5 to TRBJ1-3, with D unresolved. The CDR3 loop spans 15 amino acids. Germline loops: CDR1 LGHNT, CDR2 FRNRAP. With 0 bases removed from V and 0 bases from J, the gap between germline ends came to 6 bases. CDR3 loop: CASGLVTYSGNTIYF. In nucleotides, the CDR3 is TGTGCTAGTGGTTTGGTAACATACTCTGGAAACACCATATATTTT.

The genes are TRBV23-1 and TRBJ1-6, with 8 bases fitting TRBD1. TRBV23-1 is classed as an ORF, of uncertain function. J gave up 4 bases and V 0 bases, and 17 bases lay outside the gene matches. The CDR3 runs 21 residues. CDR3 nucleotide sequence: TGCGCCAGCAGTCAATCGGACCCACAGGGGGAATGGGCTTATTATAATTCACCCCTCCACTTT. It encodes CASSQSDPQGEWAYYNSPLHF.

V gene TRBV5-6 combines with J gene TRBJ2-1, with 8 positions matching TRBD2. The germline gives CDR1 SGHDT, CDR2 YYEEEE. The V and J ends lost 4 bases and 9 bases, in that order; junction bases with no gene match: 15. This CDR3 is 16 amino acids long. CDR3 loop: CASSLWAGGSHSEQFF. The CDR3 DNA reads as TGTGCCAGCAGCCTCTGGGCGGGAGGCAGCCACAGTGAGCAGTTCTTC.

The rearrangement links TRBV29-1 to TRBJ2-5; TRBD1 might be the D (5 bases). The CDR3 sequence is 14 residues long. Germline assignment: CDR1 SQVTM and CDR2 ANQGSEA. The V and J ends lost 3 bases and 2 bases respectively, with 13 bases between them. DNA for the CDR3: TGCAGCGTTGATGCCAGGGTACAACAAGAGACCCAGTACTTC. This gives the protein CSVDARVQQETQYF.

The J gene is TRBJ1-2, the V gene TRBV6-6; TRBD1 agrees at 9 bases. The CDR3 has 16 residues. Per germline, CDR1 MNHNY and CDR2 SVGAGI (reference sequence). V lost 4 bases, J lost 4 bases, and 10 bases stayed unmatched. The CDR3 is CASSFSSPGQGYGYTF. In DNA, the CDR3 is TGTGCCAGCAGTTTCTCATCTCCGGGACAGGGCTATGGCTACACCTTC.

The chain links TRBV7-9 to TRBJ2-1; the D is unclear. The CDR3 runs 13 residues. The germline V gene encodes CDR1 SEHNR and CDR2 FQNEAQ (reference sequence). The V end lost 8 bases, the J end lost 2 bases, and 10 bases lay between the germline ends. DNA for the CDR3: TGTGCCAGCGGAATAGGAGCCTACAATGAGCAGTTCTTC. It specifies CASGIGAYNEQFF.

The J gene is TRBJ2-7, the V gene TRBV4-1; TRBD2 matches 11 bases. The CDR3 covers 15 residues. Germline trimming cut 4 bases from V and 4 bases from J; bases unmatched to any gene: 6. The germline V gene encodes CDR1 MGHRA and CDR2 YSYEKL. CDR3: CASSPSSGRRYEQYF. The CDR3 DNA follows: TGCGCCAGCAGCCCTTCTAGCGGGAGGAGGTACGAGCAGTACTTC.

CDR3 nucleotide sequence: TGCGCCAGCAGCCAAGCCTGGTGGGGTAGCGGTCAAGAGACCCAGTACTTC. Protein: CASSQAWWGSGQETQYF. This chain joins TRBV4-3 and TRBJ2-5; D is possibly TRBD2 (6 bases). The CDR3 contains 17 residues. From germline, CDR1 is LGHNA and CDR2 YSLEER. The V end lost 1 base, the J end lost 2 bases, and 17 bases lay between the germline ends.

This rearrangement joins TRBV15 to TRBJ2-4, with 9 nucleotides matching TRBD1. Unmatched junction bases numbered 2, after V lost 1 base and J lost 7 bases. The CDR3 spans 14 residues. Germline-derived CDR1 and CDR2 are LNHNV and YYDKDF (reference sequence). The CDR3 loop is CATSRGGQGNIQYF. CDR3 DNA sequence: TGTGCCACCAGCAGAGGGGGACAGGGTAACATTCAGTACTTC.

The J gene is TRBJ1-5, the V gene TRBV4-3; D uncertain. Germline lookup yields CDR1 LGHNA and CDR2 YSLEER. The V end lost 4 bases, the J end lost 3 bases, and 7 bases lay between the germline ends. The CDR3 contains 13 residues. This CDR3 reads CASSPGVNQPQHF. CDR3 DNA: TGCGCCAGCAGCCCTGGAGTCAATCAGCCCCAGCATTTT.

The gene calls are TRBV5-1 and TRBJ2-1; 11 bases are a match to TRBD2. The CDR3 spans 15 residues. Germline CDR1 and CDR2: SGHRS and YFSETQ. The junction had 5 bases not matched to a gene; V was cut back by 2 bases and J by 7 bases. The CDR3 DNA reads TGCGCCAGCAGCTTTAGCGGGGGGGGCATAAATGAGCAGTTCTTC. Its translation is CASSFSGGGINEQFF.